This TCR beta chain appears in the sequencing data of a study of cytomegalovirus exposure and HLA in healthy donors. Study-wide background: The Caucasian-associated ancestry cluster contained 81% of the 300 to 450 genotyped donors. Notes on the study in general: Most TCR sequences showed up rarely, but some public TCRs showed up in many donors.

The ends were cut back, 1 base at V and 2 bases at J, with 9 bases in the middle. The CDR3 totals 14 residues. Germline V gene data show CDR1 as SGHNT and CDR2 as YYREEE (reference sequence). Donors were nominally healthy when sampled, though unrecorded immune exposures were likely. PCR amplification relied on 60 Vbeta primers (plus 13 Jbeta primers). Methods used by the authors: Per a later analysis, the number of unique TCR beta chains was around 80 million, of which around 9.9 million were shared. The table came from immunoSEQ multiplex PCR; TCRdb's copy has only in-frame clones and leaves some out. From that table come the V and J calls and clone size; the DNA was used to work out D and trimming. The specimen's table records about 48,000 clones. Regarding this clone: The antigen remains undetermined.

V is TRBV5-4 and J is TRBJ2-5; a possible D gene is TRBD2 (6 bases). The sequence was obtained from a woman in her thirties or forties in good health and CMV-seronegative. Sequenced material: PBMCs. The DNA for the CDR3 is TGTGCCAGCAGCTTGAATGGAGGGCAAGAGACCCAGTACTTC. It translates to CASSLNGGQETQYF.